The 18 T cell receptor beta chains below were found in one sample sequenced in a study of T cell responses to AZD1222 COVID-19 vaccine. Using immunoSEQ multiplex PCR, the repertoire was profiled, and TCRdb retains in-frame clones only, with some absent. The data show 150,000 to 180,000 clones, with around 90% seen just once and under 20% held by the top ten. Here the sequenced sample was peripheral blood, taken on day 0 of AZD1222 vaccination. The receptors here all came from an adult in good health.

This rearrangement joins TRBV14 to TRBJ2-7; 8 nucleotides line up with TRBD1. The CDR3 is 15 residues long. Losses at the gene ends were 0 bases for V and 6 bases for J; bases not matched to a gene: 7. Germline CDR1 and CDR2: SGHDN and FVKESK. In nucleotides, the CDR3 is TGTGCCAGCAGCCAAGATCAGGACAGGGCCGGCGAGCAGTACTTC. Its translation is CASSQDQDRAGEQYF. Full variable domain (missing parts from reference TRBV14 and TRBJ2-7): EAGVTQFPSHSVIEKGQTVTLRCDPISGHDNLYWYRRVMGKEIKFLLHFVKESKQDESGMPNNRFLAERTGGTYSTLKVQPAELEDSGVYFCASSQDQDRAGEQYFGPGTRLTVT.

The chain recombines TRBV6-5 with TRBJ2-7, with D unclear. CDR3 length: 14 amino acids. V dropped 8 bases and J dropped 4 bases, with 18 bases sitting between them. The germline V gene has CDR1 MNHEY and CDR2 SVGAGI. Written as DNA, the CDR3 is TGTGCCAGCGGGCCGGTGCTGATCCCTTACGAGCAGTACTTC. Translation gives CASGPVLIPYEQYF.

The chain has TRBV2 and TRBJ2-3; D remains ambiguous. Germline assignment: CDR1 SNHLY and CDR2 FYNNEI. Trimming removed 3 bases at V and 2 bases at J, with 9 bases between. There are 14 residues in the CDR3. CDR3 sequence: CASSEDAYTDTQYF. CDR3 bases: TGTGCCAGCAGTGAGGACGCCTACACAGATACGCAGTATTTT.

This chain's CDR3 is CASSLSPALMGYTF. CDR3 in DNA: TGTGCCAGCAGTTTATCCCCGGCCTTAATGGGCTACACCTTC. The gene calls are TRBV27 and TRBJ1-2, with unresolved D. The V gene's germline CDR1 is MNHEY and CDR2 SMNVEV (reference sequence). This CDR3 region has 14 residues. The V gene lost 0 bases and the J gene lost 8 bases, with 13 bases spanning the gap.

This chain links TRBV27 with TRBJ1-2, with a tentative D call TRBD1 (5 bases). V lost 3 bases and J lost 6, with 14 bases in between. The CDR3 length is 14 residues. In germline, CDR1 is MNHEY, CDR2 SMNVEV (reference sequence). CDR3 residues: CASSLVRGVDGYTF. CDR3 nucleotide sequence: TGTGCCAGCAGTTTGGTAAGGGGCGTGGATGGCTACACCTTC.

V usage is TRBV10-2 and J usage is TRBJ1-1; possibly TRBD1 for D (6 bases). The CDR3 totals 15 residues. CDR1 and CDR2 from the germline V gene are WSHSY and SAAADI. Trimming took off 6 bases at V and 4 bases at J, with 18 bases between the two ends. The CDR3 DNA reads TGCGCCAGCAGGGGGGCACAGGGAGCAGGCACTGAAGCTTTCTTT. It is translated as CASRGAQGAGTEAFF.

This clone was detected only a few times. This sequence joins TRBV4-3 and TRBJ2-5, with D possibly TRBD2 on 6 matching bases. CDR3 length: 13 residues. Trimming shortened V by 4 bases and J by 5 bases, and 11 bases separated the two germline ends. CDR1 and CDR2 from the germline V gene are LGHNA and YSLEER. Here the CDR3 reads CASSPGGEETQYF. CDR3 DNA sequence: TGCGCCAGCAGCCCCGGCGGGGAGGAGACCCAGTACTTC.

J is TRBJ1-1 and V is TRBV7-2; maybe TRBD1 (5 bases). Trimming removed 1 base from V and 7 bases from J, with 16 bases in between. This CDR3 spans 15 amino acids. The germline gives CDR1 SGHTA, CDR2 FQGNSA. The CDR3 region is CASSLGEGETNEAFF. CDR3 DNA sequence: TGTGCCAGCAGCTTAGGGGAAGGGGAGACAAATGAAGCTTTCTTT. The full variable domain, completed using reference TRBV7-2 and TRBJ1-1, is GAGVSQSPSNKVTEKGKDVELRCDPISGHTALYWYRQSLGQGLEFLIYFQGNSAPDKSGLPSDRFSAERTGGSVSTLTIQRTQQEDSAVYLCASSLGEGETNEAFFGQGTRLTVV.

This chain connects TRBV12-3 or TRBV12-4 to TRBJ1-1, with D hard to call. This CDR3 region has 13 residues. Between the trimmed V and J ends, which lost 4 bases and 2 bases, there was a span of 8 bases. The CDR3 DNA sequence: TGTGCCAGCAGTTCACGACCAAACACTGAAGCTTTCTTT. It encodes CASSSRPNTEAFF.

The rearrangement links TRBV11-3 to TRBJ2-3; either TRBD1 or TRBD2 may supply D (5 bases each). In germline, CDR1 is SGHNT, CDR2 YENEEA. V shed 0 bases and J shed 4 bases, with 11 bases lying between them. This CDR3 has 15 amino acids. The CDR3 bases are TGTGCCAGCAGCTTAGAGGGCAGGGACGCAGATACGCAGTATTTT. Translation gives CASSLEGRDADTQYF.

The table lists this clone with a count of one. The chain carries TRBV2 and TRBJ1-5, with a possible D match to TRBD1 (5 bases). CDR1 and CDR2 from the germline V gene are SNHLY and FYNNEI. V was pared by 6 bases and J by 7 bases, with 16 bases between. This CDR3 is built from 14 residues. CDR3 sequence: CASRTLGGGQPQHF. The CDR3 region has the DNA TGTGCCAGCAGAACCCTGGGGGGAGGGCAGCCCCAGCATTTT.

The chain is built from TRBV5-4 and TRBJ1-3, with D unclear. V was cut by 0 bases and J by 4 bases, with 2 bases left in between. This CDR3 spans 12 amino acids. In germline, CDR1 is SGHNT, CDR2 YYREEE (reference sequence). The CDR3 sequence is CASSLDGNTIYF. The CDR3 nucleotides read TGTGCCAGCAGCTTGGACGGAAACACCATATATTTT.

The sample holds a few counts of this clone. The V gene is TRBV10-3, the J gene TRBJ2-3, with 7 bases matching TRBD2. V lost 3 bases and J lost 0; bases outside the gene matches: 6. This CDR3 is 16 amino acids long. The germline V gene has CDR1 ENHRY and CDR2 SYGVKD. In DNA form, the CDR3 reads TGTGCCATCAGTGATCCCGTTAGCGGGAGCACAGATACGCAGTATTTT. It encodes CAISDPVSGSTDTQYF.

The genes are TRBV20-1 and TRBJ1-5; D is perhaps TRBD1 (6 bases). Trimming pared 3 bases from V and 4 bases from J, leaving 19 bases between. The CDR3 is 16 amino acids. The germline V gene encodes CDR1 DFQATT and CDR2 SNEGSKA (reference sequence). For the CDR3, the DNA is TGCAGTGCTAGTTGGTTGCCACCCGGGACAAATCAGCCCCAGCATTTT. This encodes CSASWLPPGTNQPQHF.

This rearrangement joins TRBV5-1 to TRBJ1-5; 9 bases fit TRBD1. V shed 0 bases, J shed 6 bases, and the junction held 4 bases outside the gene matches. This CDR3 contains 15 residues. Germline V gene lookup returns CDR1 SGHRS and CDR2 YFSETQ. CDR3 nucleotide sequence: TGCGCCAGCAGCTTGGGGGACAGGGAGGGTCAGCCCCAGCATTTT. Its translation: CASSLGDREGQPQHF.

This chain uses TRBV20-1 with TRBJ2-3; a weak D match, TRBD2 (6 bases). CDR1 is DFQATT and CDR2 is SNEGSKA in the germline V gene (reference sequence). V gave up 3 bases and J gave up 0 bases, with 10 bases separating them. CDR3 length equals 14 residues. DNA for the CDR3: TGCAGTGCTAGTGAGCGGGCGAGCACAGATACGCAGTATTTT. It translates to CSASERASTDTQYF.

The chain links TRBV29-1 to TRBJ2-7; D not certain. Looked up from germline, CDR1 is SQVTM and CDR2 is ANQGSEA. V gave up 4 bases and J gave up 1 base, with 8 bases separating them. The CDR3 has 12 amino acids. This CDR3 is CSVGVQSYEQYF. CDR3 in DNA: TGCAGCGTTGGGGTACAGTCCTACGAGCAGTACTTC.

The CDR3 here is CASSEGQGRLFF. Written as DNA, the CDR3 is TGTGCCAGCAGTGAGGGTCAAGGGAGGCTGTTTTTT. The rearrangement joins TRBV6-6 to TRBJ1-4; unclear D gene. Germline values: CDR1 MNHNY, CDR2 SVGAGI (reference sequence). Trimming took off 5 bases at V and 14 bases at J, with 15 bases between the two ends. There are 12 residues in the CDR3.